Below are 4 T cell receptor beta chains sequenced from a single sample in a study of T cell changes during pregnancy in multiple sclerosis. The method was immunoSEQ multiplex PCR; TCRdb's version includes in-frame clones alone and lacks a portion of them. The table records fewer than 80,000 clones, 94% of them present only once. The material was CD4+ T cells from peripheral blood mononuclear cells, obtained after pregnancy. The receptors were sampled from a female donor with multiple sclerosis, enrolled in a pregnancy study.

The chain employs TRBV30 and TRBJ2-7; 10 nucleotides align to TRBD2. This CDR3 has 13 amino acids. Germline-derived CDR1 and CDR2 are GTSNPN and SVGIG (reference sequence). J was trimmed by 5 bases and V by 3 bases; bases with no gene match: 4. CDR3 nucleotides: TGTGCCTGGAGATTGGGACTAGCGAACGAGCAGTACTTC. It is translated as CAWRLGLANEQYF.

The gene calls are TRBV6-4 and TRBJ2-1; maybe TRBD1 (5 bases). Trimming cost V 6 bases and J 7 bases, with 13 bases left between them. From germline, CDR1 is MRHNA and CDR2 SNTAGT. The CDR3 contains 13 residues. The CDR3 region has the DNA TGTGCCAGCAGCCGTAAGGGGTCGAATGAGCAGTTCTTC. Its translation is CASSRKGSNEQFF.

The rearrangement uses TRBV7-8 and TRBJ1-3, with TRBD1 identical over 7 bases. CDR3 size: 16 residues. With 1 base clipped from V and 2 bases from J, the junction kept 5 bases outside the gene matches. The germline CDR1 and CDR2 sequences are SGHVS and FQNEAQ. CDR3 residues: CASSLELGTAGNTIYF. The CDR3 bases are TGTGCCAGCAGCTTAGAACTAGGGACAGCTGGAAACACCATATATTTT.

The chain couples TRBV5-1 to TRBJ1-1; D possibly corresponds to TRBD1 (5 bases). CDR1 and CDR2 (germline): SGHRS, YFSETQ. V lost 4 bases and J lost 1, with 11 bases in between. This CDR3 has 14 amino acids. As DNA, the CDR3 is TGCGCCAGCAGCCCTACCGACAGGAACACTGAAGCTTTCTTT. This translates into CASSPTDRNTEAFF.